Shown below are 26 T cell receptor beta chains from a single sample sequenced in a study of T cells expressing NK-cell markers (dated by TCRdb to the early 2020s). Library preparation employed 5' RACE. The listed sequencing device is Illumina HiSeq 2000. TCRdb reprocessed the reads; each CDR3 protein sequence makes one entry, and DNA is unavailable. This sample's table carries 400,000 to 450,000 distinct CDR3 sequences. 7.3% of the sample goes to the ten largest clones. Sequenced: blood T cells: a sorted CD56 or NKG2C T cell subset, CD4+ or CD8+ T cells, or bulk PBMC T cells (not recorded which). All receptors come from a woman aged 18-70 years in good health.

CDR3 residues: CAISESTESYNEQFF. V is TRBV10-3 and J is TRBJ2-1. CDR1 is ENHRY, CDR2 SYGVKD, per germline. The CDR3 consists of 15 residues.

The CDR3 sequence is CSANHGWNEQFF. The J gene is TRBJ2-1, the V gene TRBV20-1. The CDR3 is made up of 12 amino acids. Germline V gene sequence: CDR1 DFQATT, CDR2 SNEGSKA (reference sequence).

CDR3 sequence: CSASFWGGPQHF. The gene calls are TRBV20-1 and TRBJ1-5. Germline loops: CDR1 DFQATT, CDR2 SNEGSKA (reference sequence). This CDR3 contains 12 residues.

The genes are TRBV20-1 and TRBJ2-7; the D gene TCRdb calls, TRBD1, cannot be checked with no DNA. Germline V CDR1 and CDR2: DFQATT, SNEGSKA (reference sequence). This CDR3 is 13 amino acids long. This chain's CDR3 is CSGDRVLAYEQYF.

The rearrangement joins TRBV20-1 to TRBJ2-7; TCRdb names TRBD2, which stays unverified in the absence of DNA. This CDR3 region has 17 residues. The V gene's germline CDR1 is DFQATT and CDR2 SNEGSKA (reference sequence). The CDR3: CSARDLGLAGVSYEQYF.

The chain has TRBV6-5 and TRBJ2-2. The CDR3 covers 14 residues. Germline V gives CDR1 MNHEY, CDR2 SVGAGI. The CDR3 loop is CASSYSWPAGELFF.

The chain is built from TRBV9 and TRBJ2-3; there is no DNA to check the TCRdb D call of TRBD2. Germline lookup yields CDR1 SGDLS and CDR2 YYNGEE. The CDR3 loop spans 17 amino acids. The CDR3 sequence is CASSVGTSGGPTDTQYF.

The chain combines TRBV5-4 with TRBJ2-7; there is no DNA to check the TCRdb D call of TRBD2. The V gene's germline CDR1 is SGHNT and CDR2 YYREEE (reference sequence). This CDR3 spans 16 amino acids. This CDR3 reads CASTLGLAGDSYEQYF.

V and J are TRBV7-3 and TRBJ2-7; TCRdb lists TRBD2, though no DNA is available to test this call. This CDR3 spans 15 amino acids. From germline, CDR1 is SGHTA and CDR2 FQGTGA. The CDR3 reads CASSLSPSFLNEQYF.

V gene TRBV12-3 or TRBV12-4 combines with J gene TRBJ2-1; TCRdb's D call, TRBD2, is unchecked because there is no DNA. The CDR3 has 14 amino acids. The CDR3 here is CASHSGLHYNEQFF.

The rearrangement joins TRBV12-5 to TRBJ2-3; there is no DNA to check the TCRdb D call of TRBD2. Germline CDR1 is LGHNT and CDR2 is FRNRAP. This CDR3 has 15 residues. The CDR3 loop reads CASGFAASVADTQYF.

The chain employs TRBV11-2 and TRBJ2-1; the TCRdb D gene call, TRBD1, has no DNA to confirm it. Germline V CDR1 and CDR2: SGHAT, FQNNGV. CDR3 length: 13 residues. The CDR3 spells CASSSEGAFEQFF.

The chain's CDR3 is CSASMVAGWGPGEQYF. The rearrangement links TRBV20-1 to TRBJ2-7; TCRdb picks TRBD2, but there is no DNA to check that call. The CDR3 consists of 16 residues. Germline CDR1 is DFQATT and CDR2 is SNEGSKA (reference sequence).

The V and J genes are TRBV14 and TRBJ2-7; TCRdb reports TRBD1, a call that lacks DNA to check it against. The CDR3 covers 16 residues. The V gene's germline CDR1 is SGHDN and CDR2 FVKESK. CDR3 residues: CASSQAQGQGVYEQYF.

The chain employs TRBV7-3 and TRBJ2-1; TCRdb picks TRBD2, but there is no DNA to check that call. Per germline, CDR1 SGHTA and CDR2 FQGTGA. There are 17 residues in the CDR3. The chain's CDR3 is CASSLTRAASGNNEQFF.

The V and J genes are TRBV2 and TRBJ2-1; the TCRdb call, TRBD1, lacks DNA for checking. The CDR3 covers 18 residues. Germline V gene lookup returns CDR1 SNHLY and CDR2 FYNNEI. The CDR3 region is CASSPGTGQSIIVNEQFF. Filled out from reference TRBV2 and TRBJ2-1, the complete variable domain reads EPEVTQTPSHQVTQMGQEVILRCVPISNHLYFYWYRQILGQKVEFLVSFYNNEISEKSEIFDDQFSVERPDGSNFTLKIRSTKLEDSAMYFCASSPGTGQSIIVNEQFFGPGTRLTVL.

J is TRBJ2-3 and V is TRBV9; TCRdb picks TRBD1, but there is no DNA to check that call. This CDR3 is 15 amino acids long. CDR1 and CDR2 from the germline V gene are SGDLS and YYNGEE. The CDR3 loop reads CASSVVDWGTDTQYF. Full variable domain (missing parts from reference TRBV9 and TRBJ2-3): DSGVTQTPKHLITATGQRVTLRCSPRSGDLSVYWYQQSLDQGLQFLIQYYNGEERAKGNILERFSAQQFPDLHSELNLSSLELGDSALYFCASSVVDWGTDTQYFGPGTRLTVL.

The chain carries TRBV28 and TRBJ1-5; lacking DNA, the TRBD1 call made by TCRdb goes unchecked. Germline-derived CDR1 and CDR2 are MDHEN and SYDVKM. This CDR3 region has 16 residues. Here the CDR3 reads CASSLRGGYSNQPQHF. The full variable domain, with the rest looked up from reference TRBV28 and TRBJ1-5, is DVKVTQSSRYLVKRTGEKVFLECVQDMDHENMFWYRQDPGLGLRLIYFSYDVKMKEKGDIPEGYSVSREKKERFSLILESASTNQTSMYLCASSLRGGYSNQPQHFGDGTRLSIL.

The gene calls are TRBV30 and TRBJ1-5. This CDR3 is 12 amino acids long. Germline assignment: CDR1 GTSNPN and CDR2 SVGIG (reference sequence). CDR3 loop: CAWSLSNQPQHF.

The CDR3: CASSPDRGMTDTQYF. The rearrangement links TRBV12-3 or TRBV12-4 to TRBJ2-3; TCRdb returns TRBD1, unconfirmable since there is no DNA. This CDR3 has 15 amino acids.

This CDR3 reads CASSLLFPEQFF. The V and J genes are TRBV7-9 and TRBJ2-1. The CDR3 consists of 12 residues. CDR1 is SEHNR and CDR2 is FQNEAQ in the germline V gene (reference sequence).

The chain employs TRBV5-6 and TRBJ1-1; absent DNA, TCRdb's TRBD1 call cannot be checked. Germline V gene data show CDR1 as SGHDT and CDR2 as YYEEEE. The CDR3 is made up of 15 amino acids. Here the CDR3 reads CASSLIPQGYTEAFF.

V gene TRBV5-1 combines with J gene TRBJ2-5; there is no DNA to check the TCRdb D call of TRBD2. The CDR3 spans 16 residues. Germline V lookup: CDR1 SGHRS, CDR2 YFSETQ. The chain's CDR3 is CASSSQAGGPQETQYF.

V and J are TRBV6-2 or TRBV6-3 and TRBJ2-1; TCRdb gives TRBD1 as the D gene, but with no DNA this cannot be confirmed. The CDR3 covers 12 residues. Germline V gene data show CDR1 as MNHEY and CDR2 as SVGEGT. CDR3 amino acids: CASGGAGNEQFF.

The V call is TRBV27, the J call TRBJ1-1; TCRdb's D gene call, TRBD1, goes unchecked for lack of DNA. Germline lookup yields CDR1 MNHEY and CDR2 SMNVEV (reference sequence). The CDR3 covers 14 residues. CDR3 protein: CASTSQGTNTEAFF.

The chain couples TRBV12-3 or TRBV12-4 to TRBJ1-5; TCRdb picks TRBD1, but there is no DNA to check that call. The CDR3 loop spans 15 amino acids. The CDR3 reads CASSLDRGIGQPQHF.